The entry that follows covers one T cell receptor beta chain sequence. This sample stems from a study of blood T cell repertoires in COVID-19. Study-wide context: Sample material is recorded as cDNA or gDNA derived from T cells, B-cell-depleted T cells, or PBMCs.

The CDR3 loop spans 14 amino acids. Looked up from germline, CDR1 is GTSNPN and CDR2 is SVGIG (reference sequence). Trimming removed 0 bases from V and 7 bases from J, with 15 bases in between. Assay: immunoSEQ multiplex PCR; the TCRdb copy retains only in-frame clones and omits some. Seen here are roughly 140,000 clones, approximately 82% observed once, and the top ten hold roughly 10%. Sequenced input: peripheral blood. The chain has TRBV30 and TRBJ1-2, with D perhaps TRBD1 (5 bases). This clonotype originated in a man aged 60-69 years with active or convalescent COVID-19. CDR3 coding DNA: TGTGCCTGGAGTGTAATACGGGGGAGTAGTGGCTACACCTTC. It codes for CAWSVIRGSSGYTF.